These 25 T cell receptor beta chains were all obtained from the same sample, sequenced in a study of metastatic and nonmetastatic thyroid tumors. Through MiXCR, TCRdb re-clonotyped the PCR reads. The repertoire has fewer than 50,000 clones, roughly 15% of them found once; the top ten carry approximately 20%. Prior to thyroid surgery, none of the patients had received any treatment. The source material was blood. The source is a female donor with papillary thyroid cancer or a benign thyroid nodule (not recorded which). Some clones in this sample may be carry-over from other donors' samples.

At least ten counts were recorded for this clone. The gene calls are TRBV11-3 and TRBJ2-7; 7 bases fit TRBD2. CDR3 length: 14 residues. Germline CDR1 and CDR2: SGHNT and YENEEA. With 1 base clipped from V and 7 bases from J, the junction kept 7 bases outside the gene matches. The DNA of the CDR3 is TGTGCCAGCAGCTTAGTGGGACTAAGTGGTGAGCAGTACTTC. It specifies CASSLVGLSGEQYF. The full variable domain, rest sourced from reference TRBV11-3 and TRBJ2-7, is EAGVVQSPRYKIIEKKQPVAFWCNPISGHNTLYWYLQNLGQGPELLIRYENEEAVDDSQLPKDRFSAERLKGVDSTLKIQPAELGDSAVYLCASSLVGLSGEQYFGPGTRLTVT.

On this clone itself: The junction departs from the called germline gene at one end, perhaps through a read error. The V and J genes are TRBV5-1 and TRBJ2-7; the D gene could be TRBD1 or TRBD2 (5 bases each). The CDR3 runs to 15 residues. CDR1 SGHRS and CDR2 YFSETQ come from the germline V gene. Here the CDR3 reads CASRLGPLTMYEQYF. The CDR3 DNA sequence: TGCGCCAGCAGATTGGGGCCTTTGACTATGTACGAGCAGTACTTC.

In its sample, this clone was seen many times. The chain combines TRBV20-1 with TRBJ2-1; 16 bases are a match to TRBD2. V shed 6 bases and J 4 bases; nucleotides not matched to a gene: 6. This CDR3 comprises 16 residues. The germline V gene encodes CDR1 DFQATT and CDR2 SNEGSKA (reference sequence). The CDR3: CSALGLAGGVYNEQFF. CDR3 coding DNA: TGCAGTGCGTTGGGACTAGCGGGAGGGGTATACAATGAGCAGTTCTTC.

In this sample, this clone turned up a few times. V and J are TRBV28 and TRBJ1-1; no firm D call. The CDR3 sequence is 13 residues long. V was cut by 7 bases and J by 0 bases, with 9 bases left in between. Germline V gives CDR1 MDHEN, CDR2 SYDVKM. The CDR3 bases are TGTGCCAGCATCCCGGATGTGAACACTGAAGCTTTCTTT. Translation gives CASIPDVNTEAFF.

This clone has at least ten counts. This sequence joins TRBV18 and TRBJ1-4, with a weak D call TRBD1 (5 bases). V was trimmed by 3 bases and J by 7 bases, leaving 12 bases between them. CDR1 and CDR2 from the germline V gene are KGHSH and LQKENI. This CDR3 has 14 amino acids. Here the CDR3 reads CASSPGGRSEKLFF. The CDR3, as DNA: TGTGCCAGCTCACCCGGGGGGAGGAGTGAAAAACTGTTTTTT.

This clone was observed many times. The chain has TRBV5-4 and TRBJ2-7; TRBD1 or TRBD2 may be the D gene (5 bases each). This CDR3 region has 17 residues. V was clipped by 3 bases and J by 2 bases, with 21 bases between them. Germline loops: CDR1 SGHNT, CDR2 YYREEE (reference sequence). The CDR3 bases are TGTGCCAGCAGCTCTCAATTGGGGGTACTAGTTACCTACGAGCAGTACTTC. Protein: CASSSQLGVLVTYEQYF.

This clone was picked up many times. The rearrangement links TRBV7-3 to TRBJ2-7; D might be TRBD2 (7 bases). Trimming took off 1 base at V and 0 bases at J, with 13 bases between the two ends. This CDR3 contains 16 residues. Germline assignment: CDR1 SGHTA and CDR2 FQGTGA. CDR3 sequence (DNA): TGTGCCAGCAGCTTAAACGGGGGGCTCAGCTCCTACGAGCAGTACTTC. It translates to CASSLNGGLSSYEQYF. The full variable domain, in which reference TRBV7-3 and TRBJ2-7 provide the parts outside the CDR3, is GAGVSQTPSNKVTEKGKYVELRCDPISGHTALYWYRQSLGQGPEFLIYFQGTGAADDSGLPNDRFFAVRPEGSVSTLKIQRTERGDSAVYLCASSLNGGLSSYEQYFGPGTRLTVT.

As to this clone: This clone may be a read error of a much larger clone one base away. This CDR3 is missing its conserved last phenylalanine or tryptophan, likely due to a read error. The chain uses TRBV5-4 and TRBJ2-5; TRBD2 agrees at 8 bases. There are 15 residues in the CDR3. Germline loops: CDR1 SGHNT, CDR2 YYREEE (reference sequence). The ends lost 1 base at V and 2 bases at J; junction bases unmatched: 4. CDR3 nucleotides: TGTGCCAGCAGCTTGCCTAGCGGGTCTCAAGAGACCCAGTACTCC. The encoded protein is CASSLPSGSQETQYS.

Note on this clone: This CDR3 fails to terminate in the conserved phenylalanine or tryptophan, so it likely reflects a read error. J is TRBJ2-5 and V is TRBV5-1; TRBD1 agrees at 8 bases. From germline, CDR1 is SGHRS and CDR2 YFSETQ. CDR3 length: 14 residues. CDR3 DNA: TGCGCCCGCAGCCCCGGACAGGGTATAGAGACCCAGTACTTA. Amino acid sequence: CARSPGQGIETQYL.

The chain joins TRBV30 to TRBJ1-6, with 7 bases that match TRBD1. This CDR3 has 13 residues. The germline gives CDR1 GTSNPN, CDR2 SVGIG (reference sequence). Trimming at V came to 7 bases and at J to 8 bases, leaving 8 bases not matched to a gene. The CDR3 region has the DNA TGTGCCTCGATGACAGGGTGGGATTCACCCCTCCACTTT. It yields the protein CASMTGWDSPLHF.

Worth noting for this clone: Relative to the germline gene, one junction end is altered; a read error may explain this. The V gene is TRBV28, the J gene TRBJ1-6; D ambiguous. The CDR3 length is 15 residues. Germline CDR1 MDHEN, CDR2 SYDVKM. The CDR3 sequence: CASSPPDLLGSPPHF. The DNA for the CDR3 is TGTGCCAGCAGTCCCCCTGACTTGTTGGGTTCACCCCCCCACTTT.

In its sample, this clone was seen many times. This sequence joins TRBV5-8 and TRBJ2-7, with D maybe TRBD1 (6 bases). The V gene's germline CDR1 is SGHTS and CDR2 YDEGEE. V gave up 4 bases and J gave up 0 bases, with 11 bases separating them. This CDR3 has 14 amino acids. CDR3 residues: CASSLTGSSYEQYF. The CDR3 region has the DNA TGTGCCAGCAGCCTAACAGGGAGCTCCTACGAGCAGTACTTC.

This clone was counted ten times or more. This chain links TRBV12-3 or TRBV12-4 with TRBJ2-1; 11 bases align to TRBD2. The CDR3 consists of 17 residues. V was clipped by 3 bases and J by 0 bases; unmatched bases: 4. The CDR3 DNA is TGTGCCAGCAGTTTGGGACTAGCGGTTAGCTCCTACAATGAGCAGTTCTTC. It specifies CASSLGLAVSSYNEQFF.

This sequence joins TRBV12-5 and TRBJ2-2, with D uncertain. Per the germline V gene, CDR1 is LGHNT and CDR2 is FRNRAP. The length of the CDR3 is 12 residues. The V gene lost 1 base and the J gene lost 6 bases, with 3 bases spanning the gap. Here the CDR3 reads CASGLASGELFF. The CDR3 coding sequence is TGTGCTAGTGGTTTGGCGTCCGGGGAGCTGTTTTTT.

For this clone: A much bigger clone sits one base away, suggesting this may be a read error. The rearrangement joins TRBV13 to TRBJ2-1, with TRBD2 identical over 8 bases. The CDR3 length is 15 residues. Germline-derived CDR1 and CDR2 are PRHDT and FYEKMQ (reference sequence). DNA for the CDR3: TGTGCCAGCAGCCCTCGGGGGGGATCCTACAGTGAGCAGTTCTTC. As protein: CASSPRGGSYSEQFF.

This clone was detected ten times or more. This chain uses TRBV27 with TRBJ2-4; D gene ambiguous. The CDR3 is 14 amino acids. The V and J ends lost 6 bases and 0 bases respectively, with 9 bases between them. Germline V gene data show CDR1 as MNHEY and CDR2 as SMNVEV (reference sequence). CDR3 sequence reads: CASSYSVAKNIQYF. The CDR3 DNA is TGTGCCAGCAGCTACAGCGTAGCCAAAAACATTCAGTACTTC.

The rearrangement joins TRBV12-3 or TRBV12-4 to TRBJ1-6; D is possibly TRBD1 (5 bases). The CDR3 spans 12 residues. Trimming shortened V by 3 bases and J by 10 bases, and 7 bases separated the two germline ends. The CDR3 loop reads CASSLKGSPLHF. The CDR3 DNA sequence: TGTGCCAGCAGTTTGAAGGGGTCACCCCTCCACTTT.

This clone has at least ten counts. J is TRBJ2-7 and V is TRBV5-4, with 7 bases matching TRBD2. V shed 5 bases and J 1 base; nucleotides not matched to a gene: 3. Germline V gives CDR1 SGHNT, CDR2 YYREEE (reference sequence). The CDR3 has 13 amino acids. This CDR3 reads CASSPGLSYEQYF. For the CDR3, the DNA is TGTGCCAGCAGTCCGGGACTATCCTACGAGCAGTACTTC.

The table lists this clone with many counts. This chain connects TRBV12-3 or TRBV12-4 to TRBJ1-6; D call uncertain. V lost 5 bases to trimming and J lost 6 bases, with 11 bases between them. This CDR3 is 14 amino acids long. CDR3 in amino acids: CASSAYPPNSPLHF. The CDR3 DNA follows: TGTGCCAGCAGTGCCTACCCCCCTAATTCACCCCTCCACTTT.

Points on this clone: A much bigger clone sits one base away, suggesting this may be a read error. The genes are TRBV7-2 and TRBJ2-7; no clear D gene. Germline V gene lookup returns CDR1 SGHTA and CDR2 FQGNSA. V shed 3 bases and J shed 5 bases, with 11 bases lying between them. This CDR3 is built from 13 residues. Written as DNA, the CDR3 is TGTGCCAGCAGCTTGAGCAGGAGAGACGAGCAGTACTTC. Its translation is CASSLSRRDEQYF.

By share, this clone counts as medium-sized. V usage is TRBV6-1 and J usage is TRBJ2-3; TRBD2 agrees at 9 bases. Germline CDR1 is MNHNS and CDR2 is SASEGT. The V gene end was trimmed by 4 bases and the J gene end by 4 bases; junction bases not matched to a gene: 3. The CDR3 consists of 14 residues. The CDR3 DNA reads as TGTGCCAGCAGTGGGGGACTAGCCGCAGATACGCAGTATTTT. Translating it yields CASSGGLAADTQYF.

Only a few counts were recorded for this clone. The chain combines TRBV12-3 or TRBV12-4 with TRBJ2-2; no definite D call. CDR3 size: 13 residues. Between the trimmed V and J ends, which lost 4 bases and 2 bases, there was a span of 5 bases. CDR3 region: CASSSTNTGELFF. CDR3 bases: TGTGCCAGCAGTTCTACAAACACCGGGGAGCTGTTTTTT.

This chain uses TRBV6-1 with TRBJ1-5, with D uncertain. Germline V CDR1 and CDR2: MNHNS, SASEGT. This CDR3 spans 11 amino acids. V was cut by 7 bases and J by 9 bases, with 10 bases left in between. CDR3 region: CASMVEGPQHF. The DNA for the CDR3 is TGTGCCAGCATGGTGGAAGGGCCCCAGCATTTT.

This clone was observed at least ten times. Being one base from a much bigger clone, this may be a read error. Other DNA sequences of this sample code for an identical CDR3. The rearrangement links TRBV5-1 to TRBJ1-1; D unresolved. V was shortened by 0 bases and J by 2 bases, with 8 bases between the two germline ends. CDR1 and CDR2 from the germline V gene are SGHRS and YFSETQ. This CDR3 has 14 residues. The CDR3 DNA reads TGCGCCAGCAGCTTGGTCAACACTAACACTGAAGCTTTCTTT. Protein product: CASSLVNTNTEAFF.

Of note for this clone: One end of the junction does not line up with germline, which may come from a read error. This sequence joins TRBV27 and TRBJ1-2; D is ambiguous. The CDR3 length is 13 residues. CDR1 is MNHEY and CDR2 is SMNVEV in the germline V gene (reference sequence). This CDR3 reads CASSLSIAEGYTF. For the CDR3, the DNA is TGTGCCAGCAGCTTATCCATCGCTGAGGGCTACACCTTC.